The present entry profiles one T cell receptor beta chain with its context. V was pared by 10 bases and J by 9 bases, with 18 bases between. The germline V gene encodes CDR1 ENHRY and CDR2 SYGVKD. The CDR3 consists of 12 residues. These data originate in a study of CD8 T cells in Susac syndrome. An input of about 0.45 to 1 ug of RNA was subjected to reverse transcription using random hexamers. Using its own MiXCR run on the immunoSEQ multiplex PCR reads, TCRdb lists one record per CDR3 protein. This table holds some 150,000 distinct CDR3 sequences, about 94% found once. The receptor's source is a human donor with multiple sclerosis. The sample was CD8+ T cells from PBMCs. The rearrangement joins TRBV10-3 to TRBJ1-2, with D tentatively TRBD1 (5 bases). For the CDR3, the DNA is TGTGCCACTGCAACGGCGGGGGGAAGCTACACCTTC. Translating gives CATATAGGSYTF.